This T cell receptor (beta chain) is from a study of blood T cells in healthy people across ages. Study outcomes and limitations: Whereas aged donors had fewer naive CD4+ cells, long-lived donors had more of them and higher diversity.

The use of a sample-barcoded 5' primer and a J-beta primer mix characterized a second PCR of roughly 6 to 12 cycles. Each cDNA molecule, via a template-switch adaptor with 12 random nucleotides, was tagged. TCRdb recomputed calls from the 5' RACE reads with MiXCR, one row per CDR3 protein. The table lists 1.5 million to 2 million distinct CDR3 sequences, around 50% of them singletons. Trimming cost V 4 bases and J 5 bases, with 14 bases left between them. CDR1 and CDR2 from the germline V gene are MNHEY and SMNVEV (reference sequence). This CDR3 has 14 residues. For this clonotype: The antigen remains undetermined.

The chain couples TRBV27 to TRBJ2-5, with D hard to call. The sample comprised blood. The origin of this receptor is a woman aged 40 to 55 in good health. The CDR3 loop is CASSYLNARETQYF. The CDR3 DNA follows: TGTGCCAGCAGTTATTTGAATGCTCGGGAGACCCAGTACTTC.